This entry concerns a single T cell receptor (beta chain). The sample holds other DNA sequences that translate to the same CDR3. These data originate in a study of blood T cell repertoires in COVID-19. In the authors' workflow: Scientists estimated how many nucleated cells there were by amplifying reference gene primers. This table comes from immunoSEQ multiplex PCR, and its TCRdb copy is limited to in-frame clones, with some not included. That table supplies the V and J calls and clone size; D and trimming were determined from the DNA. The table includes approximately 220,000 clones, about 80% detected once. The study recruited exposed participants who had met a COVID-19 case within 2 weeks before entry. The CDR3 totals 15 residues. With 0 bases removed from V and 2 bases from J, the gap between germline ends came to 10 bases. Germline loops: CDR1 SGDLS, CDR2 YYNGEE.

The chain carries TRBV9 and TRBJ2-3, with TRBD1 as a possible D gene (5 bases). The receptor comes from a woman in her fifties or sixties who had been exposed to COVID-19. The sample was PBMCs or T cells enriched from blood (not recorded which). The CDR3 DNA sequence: TGTGCCAGCAGCGTAGGGGGCGGCCACACAGATACGCAGTATTTT. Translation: CASSVGGGHTDTQYF.